These 16 T cell receptor beta chains were sequenced from one sample in a study of CD8+ T cells in alopecia areata. Indicated treatment: oral pan-JAK inhibitor, 5-10 mg twice daily. In each case, RNA was isolated and then reverse transcribed into cDNA as the sequencing template. Sequencing was performed with immunoSEQ multiplex PCR; in TCRdb, only in-frame clones are kept and a portion is missing. The table has fewer than 350,000 clones, 58% seen once. The sequences come from CD4+ T cells sorted from blood, collected at week 24, from a patient treated with tofacitinib. The receptors were sampled from a human donor with alopecia areata.

This clone was detected a few times. The chain uses TRBV7-9 and TRBJ2-7; 9 bases line up with TRBD1. The CDR3 consists of 15 residues. The junction had 9 bases not matched to a gene; V was cut back by 5 bases and J by 4 bases. The germline V gene has CDR1 SEHNR and CDR2 FQNEAQ (reference sequence). CDR3 DNA sequence: TGTGCCAGCAGCCTGTTCCGGGACAGGGTGTACGAGCAGTACTTC. Translation: CASSLFRDRVYEQYF.

This clone showed up just a few times. The chain couples TRBV7-2 to TRBJ2-1; D is unclear. V was cut by 3 bases and J by 1 base, with 7 bases left in between. CDR1 SGHTA and CDR2 FQGNSA come from the germline V gene. This CDR3 has 14 residues. CDR3 sequence: CASSFTKSYNEQFF. The CDR3 nucleotides are TGTGCCAGCAGCTTTACCAAATCCTACAATGAGCAGTTCTTC.

The V call is TRBV12-5, the J call TRBJ1-5; D is possibly TRBD1 (6 bases). The CDR3 has 14 residues. Germline V gene lookup returns CDR1 LGHNT and CDR2 FRNRAP. The ends were cut back, 6 bases at V and 4 bases at J, with 13 bases in the middle. The CDR3 protein is CASGYTGWNQPQHF. CDR3 nucleotide sequence: TGTGCTAGTGGGTATACAGGGTGGAATCAGCCCCAGCATTTT.

The rearrangement joins TRBV27 to TRBJ2-6; unclear D gene. The CDR3 totals 15 residues. CDR1 is MNHEY, CDR2 SMNVEV, per germline (reference sequence). The germline V and J ends were trimmed by 6 bases and 2 bases, with 11 bases remaining between them. The CDR3 loop reads CASSRNAAGANVLTF. The CDR3 DNA follows: TGTGCCAGCAGCCGAAATGCGGCTGGGGCCAACGTCCTGACTTTC.

The chain is built from TRBV28 and TRBJ1-1; tentative D call: TRBD1 (5 bases). The CDR3 has 11 amino acids. V lost 6 bases and J lost 7, with 9 bases in between. Germline V gives CDR1 MDHEN, CDR2 SYDVKM. The CDR3 sequence is CASSETVEAFF. The CDR3 DNA reads as TGTGCCAGCAGCGAGACAGTTGAAGCTTTCTTT.

The V gene is TRBV19, the J gene TRBJ2-1; TRBD1 matches 7 bases. Germline CDR1 reads LNHDA; CDR2 reads SQIVND (reference sequence). V dropped 5 bases and J dropped 1; count of bases not matched to a gene: 8. The CDR3 is 16 residues long. The CDR3 coding sequence is TGTGCCAGTAGTTCCCGAGACAGGGTATCCTACAATGAGCAGTTCTTC. Residues: CASSSRDRVSYNEQFF.

This rearrangement joins TRBV29-1 to TRBJ2-7, with TRBD2 as a possible D gene (7 bases). This CDR3 is 14 amino acids long. The V and J ends lost 3 bases and 5 bases respectively, with 17 bases between them. The germline V gene encodes CDR1 SQVTM and CDR2 ANQGSEA. The CDR3 here is CSVDHSGGSDEQYF. The CDR3 nucleotides are TGCAGCGTTGACCACTCGGGGGGCTCAGACGAGCAGTACTTC.

The V call is TRBV5-4, the J call TRBJ1-6; 10 bases agree with TRBD1. Trimming cost V 3 bases and J 10 bases; bases outside gene matches: 16. Looked up from germline, CDR1 is SGHNT and CDR2 is YYREEE (reference sequence). The CDR3 runs to 18 residues. CDR3 protein: CASSSWGQGRSRGSPLHF. Written as DNA, the CDR3 is TGTGCCAGCAGCTCCTGGGGACAGGGGCGGTCCCGGGGGTCACCCCTCCACTTT.

The gene calls are TRBV30 and TRBJ1-1; the D is unclear. In germline, CDR1 is GTSNPN, CDR2 SVGIG (reference sequence). CDR3 length: 13 amino acids. Deletions cut 3 bases from V and 1 base from J, with 9 bases between. The CDR3 DNA sequence: TGTGCCTGGAGGGTGGCCGCGAACACTGAAGCTTTCTTT. It encodes CAWRVAANTEAFF.

This chain connects TRBV18 to TRBJ1-2, with D possibly matching TRBD1 (5 bases). V was trimmed by 4 bases and J by 4 bases, leaving 16 bases between them. This CDR3 comprises 15 residues. Germline lookup yields CDR1 KGHSH and CDR2 LQKENI. The CDR3 here is CASSQDTGALYGYTF. In DNA, the CDR3 is TGTGCCAGCTCACAGGACACCGGGGCCCTCTATGGCTACACCTTC.

Worth noting for this clone: A junction boundary mismatches the germline segment, possibly from a read error. The chain links TRBV11-2 to TRBJ2-5, with 8 bases aligning to TRBD1. Germline CDR1 is SGHAT and CDR2 is FQNNGV. The CDR3 extends over 14 amino acids. The CDR3 is CASSLDPWGQASDF. The CDR3 nucleotides read TGTGCCAGCAGCTTAGATCCTTGGGGACAGGCTTCCGACTTC.

The V call is TRBV23-1, the J call TRBJ1-5; D remains ambiguous. TRBV23-1 counts as an open reading frame of uncertain function. V shed 8 bases and J shed 6 bases, with 14 bases lying between them. The CDR3 runs 13 residues. The CDR3 is CASSRAGSQPQHF. The CDR3 DNA reads TGCGCCAGCTCTCGGGCGGGAAGTCAGCCCCAGCATTTT.

The rearrangement joins TRBV29-1 to TRBJ1-4; the D gene is possibly TRBD1 (5 bases). Trimming pared 4 bases from V and 3 bases from J, leaving 9 bases between. The length of the CDR3 is 13 residues. Germline V lookup: CDR1 SQVTM, CDR2 ANQGSEA. The CDR3 loop is CSVVRGANEKLFF. The CDR3 coding sequence is TGCAGCGTTGTAAGGGGAGCTAATGAAAAACTGTTTTTT. The full variable domain, completed using reference TRBV29-1 and TRBJ1-4, is SAVISQKPSRDICQRGTSLTIQCQVDSQVTMMFWYRQQPGQSLTLIATANQGSEATYESGFVIDKFPISRPNLTFSTLTVSNMSPEDSSIYLCSVVRGANEKLFFGSGTQLSVL.

This clone is a singleton in its sample. The chain uses TRBV2 and TRBJ2-1; D uncertain. CDR1 is SNHLY, CDR2 FYNNEI, per germline. The V end was cut by 4 bases, the J end by 0 bases, with 10 bases between. This CDR3 is 15 amino acids long. The CDR3 loop is CASSVHVLSYNEQFF. For the CDR3, the DNA is TGTGCCAGCAGTGTACACGTCCTCTCCTACAATGAGCAGTTCTTC.

This clone was seen more than once but under ten times. The chain uses TRBV29-1 and TRBJ1-2; D is possibly TRBD1 (5 bases). Trimming stripped 1 base from V and 2 bases from J, with 5 bases between. The CDR3 is 12 residues long. The germline V gene has CDR1 SQVTM and CDR2 ANQGSEA. The CDR3 loop reads CSVEAGNYGYTF. The CDR3 DNA is TGCAGCGTTGAAGCAGGGAACTATGGCTACACCTTC.

The sample holds one count of this clone. This chain connects TRBV7-9 to TRBJ2-3; a possible D gene is TRBD2 (5 bases). CDR3 size: 14 residues. Trimming took off 5 bases at V and 2 bases at J, with 11 bases between the two ends. The germline V gene encodes CDR1 SEHNR and CDR2 FQNEAQ (reference sequence). CDR3: CASSPDLTTDTQYF. CDR3 coding DNA: TGTGCCAGCAGCCCGGACTTGACCACAGATACGCAGTATTTT.